Listed below are T cell receptor beta chains from one sample, sequenced in a study of blood T cell repertoires in COVID-19. Profiled with immunoSEQ multiplex PCR; TCRdb holds only in-frame clones, not every one. The sample carries approximately 100,000 clones, more than 75% recorded once. Sequenced material: peripheral blood. These receptor sequences come from a human donor in a cohort sampled during active COVID-19. CDR3s include the opening cysteine and the closing phenylalanine or tryptophan. Each record gives: V gene, clone size, D gene, J gene, CDR3 protein, CDR3 DNA. D genes are given only for firm matches. The size of a clone is reported for some rows only, either as once, few or many, or as a class for expanded clones.

V: TRBV23-1
size: .
D: TRBD1
J: TRBJ1-2
CDR3: CASSQRQGHYGYTF
DNA: TGCGCCAGCAGTCAACGACAGGGTCACTATGGCTACACCTTC

V: TRBV4-1
size: .
D: .
J: TRBJ1-5
CDR3: CASSQDRREPQHF
DNA: TGCGCCAGCAGCCAAGATCGGAGGGAGCCCCAGCATTTT

V: TRBV5-1
size: .
D: TRBD2
J: TRBJ2-1
CDR3: CASSLGLAGVSEQFF
DNA: TGCGCCAGCAGCTTGGGGCTAGCGGGAGTGTCTGAGCAGTTCTTC

V: TRBV7-9
size: few
D: TRBD1
J: TRBJ1-2
CDR3: CASSFRQGDMGYTF
DNA: TGTGCCAGCAGCTTTAGACAGGGGGATATGGGCTACACCTTC

V: TRBV14
size: once
D: TRBD1
J: TRBJ1-2
CDR3: CASSQDLQGENYGYTF
DNA: TGTGCCAGCAGCCAAGACCTCCAGGGGGAAAACTATGGCTACACCTTC

V: TRBV9
size: .
D: .
J: TRBJ2-1
CDR3: CASSVRSGSINEQFF
DNA: TGTGCCAGCAGCGTAAGGTCAGGGTCTATCAATGAGCAGTTCTTC

V: TRBV7-9
size: .
D: TRBD2
J: TRBJ2-2
CDR3: CASRRSGGAEPGELFF
DNA: TGTGCCAGCAGACGTAGCGGGGGAGCTGAGCCCGGGGAGCTGTTTTTT

V: TRBV7-9
size: .
D: TRBD1
J: TRBJ2-7
CDR3: CASSLIQGARDEQYF
DNA: TGTGCCAGCAGCTTAATACAGGGGGCTCGGGACGAGCAGTACTTC

V: TRBV19
size: .
D: .
J: TRBJ1-2
CDR3: CASSAKAGTAQANYGYTF
DNA: TGTGCCAGTAGTGCAAAAGCCGGGACTGCACAAGCTAACTATGGCTACACCTTC

V: TRBV4-1
size: .
D: TRBD2
J: TRBJ2-7
CDR3: CASSPGTSGYEQYF
DNA: TGCGCCAGCAGCCCCGGGACTAGCGGCTACGAGCAGTACTTC

V: TRBV28
size: .
D: TRBD2
J: TRBJ2-1
CDR3: CASSLGPIAGGPNEQFF
DNA: TGTGCCAGCAGTCTCGGACCTATAGCGGGAGGGCCCAATGAGCAGTTCTTC

V: TRBV7-9
size: .
D: TRBD2
J: TRBJ2-3
CDR3: CASSATSGGTSTDTQYF
DNA: TGTGCCAGCAGCGCTACTAGCGGGGGGACTAGCACAGATACGCAGTATTTT

V: TRBV2
size: .
D: .
J: TRBJ1-2
CDR3: CASNPGLSNYGYTF
DNA: TGTGCCAGCAATCCAGGGTTGTCGAACTATGGCTACACCTTC

V: TRBV19
size: once
D: TRBD1
J: TRBJ2-6
CDR3: CASSADRGEANVLTF
DNA: TGTGCCAGTAGTGCCGACAGGGGGGAGGCCAACGTCCTGACTTTC

V: TRBV3-1/TRBV3-2
size: .
D: TRBD1
J: TRBJ2-3
CDR3: CASSQEGTGGGFTQYF
DNA: TGTGCCAGCAGCCAAGAGGGGACAGGGGGCGGGTTTACGCAGTATTTT

V: TRBV7-3
size: .
D: .
J: TRBJ1-2
CDR3: CASSPGGPYGYTF
DNA: TGTGCCAGCAGCCCGGGGGGCCCCTATGGCTACACCTTC

V: TRBV4-2
size: .
D: TRBD2
J: TRBJ2-7
CDR3: CASSQDGLAKTHEQYF
DNA: TGTGCCAGCAGCCAAGATGGACTAGCAAAGACCCACGAGCAGTACTTC

V: TRBV28
size: .
D: TRBD2
J: TRBJ2-2
CDR3: CASSPGGGIGELFF
DNA: TGTGCCAGCAGTCCCGGGGGGGGAATCGGGGAGCTGTTTTTT

V: TRBV11-2
size: .
D: .
J: TRBJ1-3
CDR3: CASSETYSGNTIYF
DNA: TGTGCCAGCAGCGAGACTTACTCTGGAAACACCATATATTTT

V: TRBV19
size: .
D: TRBD2
J: TRBJ2-7
CDR3: CASSPGTSGTYEQYF
DNA: TGTGCCAGTAGTCCCGGGACTAGCGGAACCTACGAGCAGTACTTC

V: TRBV5-4
size: few
D: .
J: TRBJ1-3
CDR3: CASSLDGGSGNTIYF
DNA: TGTGCCAGCAGCTTGGACGGAGGCTCTGGAAACACCATATATTTT

V: TRBV7-8
size: once
D: TRBD1
J: TRBJ1-4
CDR3: CASSQTDRKPNEKLFF
DNA: TGTGCCAGCAGCCAGACGGACAGGAAGCCAAATGAAAAACTGTTTTTT

V: TRBV28
size: .
D: TRBD2
J: TRBJ2-4
CDR3: CASRSPAGTLGAGGGFLAKNIQYF
DNA: TGTGCCAGCCGATCCCCCGCCGGGACACTTGGAGCGGGAGGCGGATTCCTAGCCAAAAACATTCAGTACTTC

V: TRBV27
size: .
D: TRBD1
J: TRBJ1-2
CDR3: CASSLSIGDRGTYGYTF
DNA: TGTGCCAGCAGTTTATCGATCGGGGACAGGGGAACTTATGGCTACACCTTC

V: TRBV6-6
size: .
D: TRBD1
J: TRBJ2-7
CDR3: CASSYLQGAAYEQYF
DNA: TGTGCCAGCAGTTACCTCCAGGGGGCGGCCTACGAGCAGTACTTC

V: TRBV6-5
size: .
D: .
J: TRBJ1-1
CDR3: CGAGGWNTEAFF
DNA: TGTGGGGCGGGGGGTTGGAACACTGAAGCTTTCTTT

V: TRBV28
size: .
D: .
J: TRBJ1-1
CDR3: CASSPYREQNTEAFF
DNA: TGTGCCAGCAGTCCCTACAGGGAACAGAACACTGAAGCTTTCTTT

V: TRBV9
size: .
D: .
J: TRBJ2-3
CDR3: CASNLGGLTDTQYF
DNA: TGTGCCAGCAACCTGGGGGGATTGACAGATACGCAGTATTTT

V: TRBV10-3
size: few
D: TRBD2
J: TRBJ2-5
CDR3: CAIKGQGGEETQYF
DNA: TGTGCCATCAAGGGGCAGGGAGGGGAAGAGACCCAGTACTTC

V: TRBV5-4
size: .
D: TRBD2
J: TRBJ2-7
CDR3: CASSFEPSGRADEQYF
DNA: TGTGCCAGCAGCTTTGAGCCTAGCGGGAGGGCGGACGAGCAGTACTTC

V: TRBV2
size: .
D: TRBD1
J: TRBJ2-1
CDR3: CASSESLGQGVMGSYNEQFF
DNA: TGTGCCAGCAGTGAATCCCTGGGACAGGGGGTCATGGGATCCTACAATGAGCAGTTCTTC

V: TRBV7-6
size: .
D: TRBD1
J: TRBJ2-2
CDR3: CASSQGQVSTGELFF
DNA: TGTGCCAGCAGCCAAGGACAGGTCAGCACCGGGGAGCTGTTTTTT

V: TRBV7-9
size: .
D: TRBD2
J: TRBJ2-7
CDR3: CASSLGGKISYEQYF
DNA: TGTGCCAGCAGCCTGGGGGGGAAAATATCCTACGAGCAGTACTTC

V: TRBV19
size: .
D: TRBD1
J: TRBJ1-1
CDR3: CASSIERQGANTEAFF
DNA: TGTGCCAGTAGTATAGAACGGCAGGGGGCGAACACTGAAGCTTTCTTT

V: TRBV19
size: .
D: .
J: TRBJ2-1
CDR3: CASSMRQEQFF
DNA: TGTGCCAGTAGTATGAGACAGGAGCAGTTCTTC

V: TRBV7-6
size: .
D: TRBD1
J: TRBJ2-6
CDR3: CASSPTDRGYSGANVLTF
DNA: TGTGCCAGCAGCCCGACCGACAGGGGCTACTCTGGGGCCAACGTCCTGACTTTC

V: TRBV18
size: .
D: TRBD1
J: TRBJ1-2
CDR3: CASSPMDRNYGYTF
DNA: TGTGCCAGCTCACCTATGGACAGGAACTATGGCTACACCTTC

V: TRBV18
size: .
D: TRBD2
J: TRBJ2-2
CDR3: CASSPLRAGDGTGELFF
DNA: TGTGCCAGCTCCCCTCTAAGAGCGGGAGACGGGACCGGGGAGCTGTTTTTT

V: TRBV12-3/TRBV12-4
size: .
D: .
J: TRBJ1-1
CDR3: CASSFRRNTEAFF
DNA: TGTGCCAGCAGTTTTCGTAGAAACACTGAAGCTTTCTTT

V: TRBV5-1
size: .
D: TRBD1
J: TRBJ2-7
CDR3: CASSPQGTASSYEQYF
DNA: TGCGCCAGCAGCCCCCAGGGGACAGCCAGCTCCTACGAGCAGTACTTC

V: TRBV27
size: .
D: TRBD1
J: TRBJ1-3
CDR3: CASSLRQTGTGNTIYF
DNA: TGTGCCAGCAGTTTGCGTCAGACAGGGACTGGAAACACCATATATTTT

V: TRBV10-3
size: few
D: TRBD1
J: TRBJ2-3
CDR3: CAIKGAFSTDTQYF
DNA: TGTGCCATCAAGGGGGCTTTTAGCACAGATACGCAGTATTTT